Listed below are T cell receptor beta chains from one sample, sequenced in a study of CD8 T cells in Susac syndrome. TCRdb reprocessed the immunoSEQ multiplex PCR reads with MiXCR, giving one entry per CDR3 protein. The sample yields around 100,000 distinct CDR3 sequences, about 96% seen once. Sequenced material: CD8+ T cells from PBMCs. These receptors all stem from a human donor with Susac syndrome. Both conserved end residues are part of each CDR3. The D gene is left open where the match is weak. Clone size, where shown, is once, few, many, or a class for clones that have expanded.

V gene	J gene	clone size	D gene	CDR3 protein	CDR3 DNA
TRBV7-2	TRBJ1-1	.	.	CASSYDGETTEAFF	TGTGCCAGCAGCTACGACGGGGAGACCACTGAAGCTTTCTTT
TRBV9	TRBJ2-2	.	.	CASSPHGGSGELFF	TGTGCCAGCAGCCCCCATGGGGGTTCCGGGGAGCTGTTTTTT
TRBV29-1	TRBJ2-7	.	.	CSVDTGRYEQYF	TGCAGCGTTGATACAGGGCGCTACGAGCAGTACTTC
TRBV29-1	TRBJ2-7	.	.	CSVLTFYEQYF	TGCAGCGTCCTCACCTTCTACGAGCAGTACTTC
TRBV3-1	TRBJ1-2	.	TRBD1	CASSQNRGDYGYTF	TGTGCCAGCAGCCAAAACAGGGGAGACTATGGCTACACCTTC
TRBV7-2	TRBJ2-2	.	TRBD2	CASSSGGDTGELFF	TGTGCCAGCAGCTCGGGAGGCGACACCGGGGAGCTGTTTTTT
TRBV3-1	TRBJ2-1	.	.	CASSPTGGAPVLYNEQFF	TGTGCCAGCAGCCCCACTGGGGGGGCCCCCGTATTATACAATGAGCAGTTCTTC
TRBV19	TRBJ2-3	.	TRBD2	CASSIAAGEDTQYF	TGTGCCAGTAGTATAGCAGCGGGGGAGGATACGCAGTATTTT
TRBV5-1	TRBJ1-5	once	TRBD1	CASSAGGLQGNQPQHF	TGCGCCAGCTCAGCAGGGGGCCTTCAGGGCAATCAGCCCCAGCATTTT
TRBV14	TRBJ2-1	.	.	CASSQYFAGNEQFF	TGTGCCAGCAGCCAATACTTTGCGGGGAATGAGCAGTTCTTC
TRBV12-3/TRBV12-4	TRBJ1-5	once	.	CASSLGTAGQPQHF	TGTGCCAGCAGCCTCGGGACGGCGGGTCAGCCCCAGCATTTT
TRBV5-1	TRBJ2-1	once	TRBD2	CASSKGLARDEQFF	TGCGCCAGCAGCAAGGGACTAGCTAGAGATGAGCAGTTCTTC
TRBV20-1	TRBJ2-1	.	.	CSARVLGLPYNEQFF	TGCAGTGCTAGAGTCCTTGGTCTTCCGTACAATGAGCAGTTCTTC
TRBV7-2	TRBJ2-3	.	.	CASSLVHGGPAGDTQYF	TGTGCCAGCAGCTTAGTTCACGGCGGTCCGGCGGGAGATACGCAGTATTTT
TRBV20-1	TRBJ2-1	.	.	CSARDLQGGLNEQFF	TGCAGTGCTAGAGATCTCCAGGGTGGTTTGAATGAGCAGTTCTTC
TRBV20-1	TRBJ1-6	.	.	CSARDRVGGTPLHF	TGCAGTGCTAGAGATCGGGTGGGAGGGACACCCCTCCACTTT
TRBV29-1	TRBJ1-2	.	.	CSVGSGNHYGYTF	TGCAGCGTTGGGTCGGGCAATCACTATGGCTACACCTTC
TRBV28	TRBJ1-4	.	.	CASSLQGKDEKLFF	TGTGCCAGCAGTCTCCAGGGGAAGGATGAAAAACTGTTTTTT
TRBV13	TRBJ2-7	.	TRBD1	CASSLGQGGLSDEQYF	TGTGCCAGCAGCTTAGGACAGGGGGGCCTCTCTGACGAGCAGTACTTC
TRBV13	TRBJ2-3	once	.	CASSLGGWVSDTQYF	TGTGCCAGCAGCTTAGGAGGCTGGGTTTCGGATACGCAGTATTTT
TRBV19	TRBJ1-2	.	TRBD1	CASSIIGTGLYGYTF	TGTGCCAGTAGTATCATCGGGACAGGGTTGTATGGCTACACCTTC
TRBV6-1	TRBJ1-5	.	TRBD1	CASSAGDRVYSNQPQHF	TGTGCCAGCAGCGCCGGGGACAGGGTTTATAGCAATCAGCCCCAGCATTTT
TRBV4-1	TRBJ1-6	.	.	CASSQEQTVGYSPLHF	TGCGCCAGCAGCCAAGAGCAGACAGTCGGCTATTCACCCCTCCACTTT
TRBV27	TRBJ1-1	.	.	CASAYFPNTEAFF	TGTGCCAGCGCCTATTTTCCGAACACTGAAGCTTTCTTT
TRBV29-1	TRBJ2-1	.	TRBD1	CSVAGTGARNEQFF	TGCAGCGTGGCCGGGACAGGGGCGCGTAATGAGCAGTTCTTC
TRBV20-1	TRBJ2-5	once	.	CSALNRARPQETQYF	TGCAGTGCTTTAAACAGGGCACGACCCCAAGAGACCCAGTACTTC
TRBV14	TRBJ2-3	.	.	CASSQEGGDTQYF	TGTGCCAGCAGCCAAGAAGGTGGGGATACGCAGTATTTT
TRBV6-5	TRBJ1-1	few	.	CASSYTEAFF	TGTGCCAGCAGTTACACTGAAGCTTTCTTT
TRBV10-3	TRBJ2-7	.	.	CAISDTSYEQYF	TGTGCCATCAGCGACACCTCCTACGAGCAGTACTTC
TRBV7-9	TRBJ2-3	once	.	CASSPRRGDTQYF	TGTGCCAGCAGCCCCCGCCGAGGAGATACGCAGTATTTT
TRBV6-2/TRBV6-3	TRBJ2-1	.	TRBD1	CASSPLLGQGNEQFF	TGTGCCAGCAGCCCCCTCCTCGGACAGGGGAATGAGCAGTTCTTC
TRBV29-1	TRBJ1-1	.	.	CSVAGRVATEAFF	TGCAGCGTTGCCGGAAGGGTGGCCACTGAAGCTTTCTTT
TRBV2	TRBJ2-5	.	TRBD2	CASRGTSGETQYF	TGTGCCAGCAGGGGGACTAGCGGAGAGACCCAGTACTTC
TRBV6-1	TRBJ2-1	.	TRBD2	CASSPRTSGDYNEQFF	TGTGCCAGCAGTCCCAGGACTAGCGGGGATTACAATGAGCAGTTCTTC
TRBV29-1	TRBJ2-7	.	TRBD1	CSVEETGGSYEQYF	TGCAGCGTTGAAGAGACAGGGGGATCCTACGAGCAGTACTTC
TRBV2	TRBJ2-5	.	TRBD1	CASMGQGAGVETQYF	TGTGCCAGCATGGGACAGGGGGCAGGAGTGGAGACCCAGTACTTC
TRBV28	TRBJ1-5	.	.	CASQVPQGQPQHF	TGTGCCAGTCAGGTCCCCCAGGGACAGCCCCAGCATTTT
TRBV7-9	TRBJ2-7	.	TRBD2	CASSYTSGKTYEQYF	TGTGCCAGCAGCTATACTAGCGGGAAGACCTACGAGCAGTACTTC
TRBV2	TRBJ1-2	.	.	CARTRISGGYTF	TGTGCCAGGACACGGATCTCGGGAGGCTACACCTTC
TRBV4-1	TRBJ1-5	.	.	CASSQAAGPNQPQHF	TGCGCCAGCAGCCAAGCTGCCGGTCCTAATCAGCCCCAGCATTTT
TRBV12-3/TRBV12-4	TRBJ1-5	few	.	CASSLGANQPQHF	TGTGCCAGCAGTCTTGGGGCCAATCAGCCCCAGCATTTT
TRBV3-1	TRBJ2-7	.	.	CASSQDWKIGTKGEQYF	TGTGCCAGCAGCCAAGACTGGAAAATCGGGACCAAGGGCGAGCAGTACTTC
TRBV7-3	TRBJ2-1	.	.	CASSSTSMGGGEQFF	TGTGCCAGCAGCTCGACTAGTATGGGGGGAGGTGAGCAGTTCTTC